This TCR beta chain was profiled in a study of OX40 agonist ivuxolimab in advanced cancers. Study at large: Eligibility admitted prior anti-PD-1, anti-PD-L1 or anti-CTLA-4 therapy; around 42% had some. A partial response was reached by three patients: one with hepatocellular carcinoma and two with cutaneous melanoma.

Autoimmune disease history or systemic immunosuppression meant exclusion. Germline CDR1 and CDR2: SGHTA and FQGTGA. CDR3 length: 16 amino acids. The V end was cut by 5 bases, the J end by 2 bases, with 17 bases between. Assay: immunoSEQ multiplex PCR; the TCRdb copy retains only in-frame clones and omits some. The data contain about 48,000 clones, around nine tenths of them singletons. Sequencing used CD4+ or CD8+ T cells sorted from blood, obtained in a trial of the OX40 agonist ivuxolimab. The chain recombines TRBV7-3 with TRBJ2-3; tentative D call: TRBD1 (6 bases). The clonotype originates from an adult with an advanced solid tumor such as melanoma, head and neck, liver or kidney cancer. For the CDR3, the DNA is TGTGCCAGCAGCCAAGACACAGGGAAACTCACAGATACGCAGTATTTT. Translation gives CASSQDTGKLTDTQYF.